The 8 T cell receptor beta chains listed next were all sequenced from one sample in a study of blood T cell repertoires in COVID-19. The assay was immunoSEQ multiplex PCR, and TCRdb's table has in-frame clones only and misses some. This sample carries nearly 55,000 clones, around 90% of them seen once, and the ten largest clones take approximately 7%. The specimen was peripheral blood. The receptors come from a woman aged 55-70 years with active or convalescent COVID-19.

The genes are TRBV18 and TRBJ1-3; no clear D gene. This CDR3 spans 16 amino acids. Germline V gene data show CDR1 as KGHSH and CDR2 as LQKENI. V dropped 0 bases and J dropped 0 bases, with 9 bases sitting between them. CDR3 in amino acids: CASSPPRQNSGNTIYF. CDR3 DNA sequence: TGTGCCAGCTCACCACCGAGGCAAAACTCTGGAAACACCATATATTTT.

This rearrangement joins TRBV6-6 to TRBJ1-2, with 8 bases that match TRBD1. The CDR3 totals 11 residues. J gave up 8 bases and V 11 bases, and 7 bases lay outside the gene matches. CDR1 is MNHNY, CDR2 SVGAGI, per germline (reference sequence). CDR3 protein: CASQGAGGYTF. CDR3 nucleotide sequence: TGTGCCTCCCAGGGGGCGGGGGGCTACACCTTC.

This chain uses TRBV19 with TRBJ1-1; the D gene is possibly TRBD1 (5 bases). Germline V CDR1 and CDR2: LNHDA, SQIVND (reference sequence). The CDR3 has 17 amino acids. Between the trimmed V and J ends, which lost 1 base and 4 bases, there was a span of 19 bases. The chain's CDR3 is CASSIGIGEAGGTEAFF. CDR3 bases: TGTGCCAGTAGTATAGGAATAGGGGAAGCGGGGGGCACTGAAGCTTTCTTT.

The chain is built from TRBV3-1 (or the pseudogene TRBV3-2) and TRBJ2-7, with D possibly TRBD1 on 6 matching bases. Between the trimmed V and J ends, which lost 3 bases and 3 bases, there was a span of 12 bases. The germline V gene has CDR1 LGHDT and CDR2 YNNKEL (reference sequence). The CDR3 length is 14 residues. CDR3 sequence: CASSQKTGLYEQYF. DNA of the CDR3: TGTGCCAGCAGCCAGAAGACAGGTCTCTACGAGCAGTACTTC.

CDR3 in DNA: TGTGCCAGCAGCTTACCAGCGGGGAACTCAGATACGCAGTATTTT. Encoded protein: CASSLPAGNSDTQYF. The genes are TRBV7-2 and TRBJ2-3, with 7 bases fitting TRBD2. The CDR3 is 15 amino acids. Germline CDR1 is SGHTA and CDR2 is FQGNSA. The J segment lost 4 bases and the V segment lost 2 bases, leaving 6 bases of the junction unmatched. The full variable domain, in which reference TRBV7-2 and TRBJ2-3 provide the parts outside the CDR3, is GAGVSQSPSNKVTEKGKDVELRCDPISGHTALYWYRQSLGQGLEFLIYFQGNSAPDKSGLPSDRFSAERTGGSVSTLTIQRTQQEDSAVYLCASSLPAGNSDTQYFGPGTRLTVL.

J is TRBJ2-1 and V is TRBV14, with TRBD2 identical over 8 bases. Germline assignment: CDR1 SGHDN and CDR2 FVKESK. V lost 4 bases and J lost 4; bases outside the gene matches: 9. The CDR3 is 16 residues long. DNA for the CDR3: TGTGCCAGCAGCCGCCTAAGCGGGGGTGTTTACAATGAGCAGTTCTTC. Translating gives CASSRLSGGVYNEQFF.

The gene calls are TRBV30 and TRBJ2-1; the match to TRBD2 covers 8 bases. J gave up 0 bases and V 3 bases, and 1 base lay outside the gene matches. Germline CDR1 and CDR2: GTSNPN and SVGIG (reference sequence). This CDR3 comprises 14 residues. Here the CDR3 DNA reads TGTGCCTGGAGCGGGGGGGCCTCCTACAATGAGCAGTTCTTC. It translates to CAWSGGASYNEQFF. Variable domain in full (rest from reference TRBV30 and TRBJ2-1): SQTIHQWPATLVQPVGSPLSLECTVEGTSNPNLYWYRQAAGRGLQLLFYSVGIGQISSEVPQNLSASRPQDRQFILSSKKLLLSDSGFYLCAWSGGASYNEQFFGPGTRLTVL.

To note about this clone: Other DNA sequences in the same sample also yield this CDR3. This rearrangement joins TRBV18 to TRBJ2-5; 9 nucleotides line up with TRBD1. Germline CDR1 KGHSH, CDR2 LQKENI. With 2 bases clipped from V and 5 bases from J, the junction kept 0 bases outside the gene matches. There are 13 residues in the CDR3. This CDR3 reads CASSPGQGETQYF. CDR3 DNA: TGTGCCAGCTCACCAGGACAGGGGGAGACCCAGTACTTC.